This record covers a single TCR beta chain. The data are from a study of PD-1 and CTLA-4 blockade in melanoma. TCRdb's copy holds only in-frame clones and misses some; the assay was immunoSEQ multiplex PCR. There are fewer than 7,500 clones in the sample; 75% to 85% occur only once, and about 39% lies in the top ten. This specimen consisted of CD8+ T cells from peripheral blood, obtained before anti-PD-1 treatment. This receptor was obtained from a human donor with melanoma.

CDR3 region: CASSYGVSFVVYGYTF. CDR3 nucleotides: TGTGCCAGCAGTTACGGTGTCTCTTTCGTAGTCTACGGCTACACCTTC. The chain recombines TRBV6-6 with TRBJ1-2; D uncertain. The CDR3 is 16 residues long. V lost 2 bases to trimming and J lost 8 bases, with 21 bases between them. CDR1 is MNHNY, CDR2 SVGAGI, per germline (reference sequence).